The 22 T cell receptor beta chains listed next were all sequenced from one sample in a study of cytomegalovirus exposure and HLA in healthy donors. Sequencing was performed with immunoSEQ multiplex PCR; in TCRdb, only in-frame clones are kept and a portion is missing. The sample lists about 200,000 clones; roughly 80% were seen once. The sample comprised PBMCs. Receptors were obtained from a woman younger than 30 in good health and CMV-seronegative.

This chain connects TRBV29-1 to TRBJ2-3, with 9 bases fitting TRBD2. The CDR3 is 16 residues long. CDR1 SQVTM and CDR2 ANQGSEA come from the germline V gene. Trimming at V came to 6 bases and at J to 1 base, leaving 11 bases not matched to a gene. The CDR3 sequence is CSVARLAGTGTDTQYF. The CDR3 DNA sequence: TGCAGCGTCGCGAGGCTAGCGGGGACTGGCACAGATACGCAGTATTTT.

The chain recombines TRBV4-1 with TRBJ1-1; D is uncertain. Trimming left V 1 base short and J 6 bases short, with 9 bases between. The CDR3 has 13 residues. Germline CDR1 MGHRA, CDR2 YSYEKL. The CDR3 reads CASSQVFRSEAFF. As DNA, the CDR3 is TGCGCCAGCAGCCAAGTCTTCCGGTCTGAAGCTTTCTTT.

The J gene is TRBJ2-7, the V gene TRBV5-1, with TRBD2 matching 8 bases. J was trimmed by 5 bases and V by 2 bases; bases with no gene match: 9. Germline-derived CDR1 and CDR2 are SGHRS and YFSETQ. The CDR3 spans 15 residues. The chain's CDR3 is CASSLEAGVFHEQYF. CDR3 coding DNA: TGCGCCAGCAGCTTAGAAGCGGGAGTTTTCCACGAGCAGTACTTC. The variable domain in full, with the rest retrieved from reference TRBV5-1 and TRBJ2-7, is KAGVTQTPRYLIKTRGQQVTLSCSPISGHRSVSWYQQTPGQGLQFLFEYFSETQRNKGNFPGRFSGRQFSNSRSEMNVSTLELGDSALYLCASSLEAGVFHEQYFGPGTRLTVT.

The chain employs TRBV6-4 and TRBJ2-1, with D maybe TRBD2 (6 bases). The germline V gene has CDR1 MRHNA and CDR2 SNTAGT. Trimming cost V 6 bases and J 7 bases, with 16 bases left between them. The CDR3 sequence is 14 residues long. CDR3 in DNA: TGTGCCAGCAGAGAAGTAGCGGCTCAGAATGAGCAGTTCTTC. Protein product: CASREVAAQNEQFF.

The chain joins TRBV18 to TRBJ2-5, with no clear D. CDR1 and CDR2 (germline): KGHSH, LQKENI. This CDR3 is built from 12 residues. V gave up 3 bases and J gave up 8 bases, with 10 bases separating them. The CDR3 here is CASSPALDTQYF. The CDR3 nucleotides read TGTGCCAGCTCACCCGCCCTTGATACCCAGTACTTC.

V usage is TRBV4-1 and J usage is TRBJ2-5, with TRBD2 identical over 11 bases. Germline CDR1 reads MGHRA; CDR2 reads YSYEKL. Losses at the gene ends were 8 bases for V and 1 base for J; bases not matched to a gene: 9. The CDR3 has 16 residues. The CDR3 reads CASATVGTSGQETQYF. The CDR3 nucleotides are TGCGCCAGCGCCACAGTCGGGACTAGCGGCCAAGAGACCCAGTACTTC.

The chain is built from TRBV25-1 and TRBJ2-1; 9 bases map to TRBD1. Germline CDR1 MGHDK, CDR2 SYGVNS. The CDR3 spans 16 residues. V lost 2 bases to trimming and J lost 2 bases; unmatched junction nucleotides: 4. Here the CDR3 reads CASSEDRTGAYNEQFF. The CDR3 region has the DNA TGTGCCAGCAGTGAAGATCGGACAGGGGCCTACAATGAGCAGTTCTTC.

The gene calls are TRBV2 and TRBJ1-5, with no clear D. Germline loops: CDR1 SNHLY, CDR2 FYNNEI. The CDR3 loop spans 16 amino acids. V was pared by 4 bases and J by 0 bases, with 13 bases between. DNA of the CDR3: TGTGCCAGCAGTGGTGACACAATCTATAGCAATCAGCCCCAGCATTTT. It specifies CASSGDTIYSNQPQHF.

This chain links TRBV5-3 with TRBJ2-6, with D perhaps matching TRBD1 (6 bases). TRBV5-3 is reported as an ORF; its role is uncertain. The CDR3 spans 17 residues. Between the trimmed V and J ends, which lost 4 bases and 0 bases, there was a span of 14 bases. This CDR3 reads CARSPQGSSSGANVLTF. The DNA for the CDR3 is TGTGCCAGAAGCCCACAGGGCTCCAGCTCTGGGGCCAACGTCCTGACTTTC.

The chain uses TRBV6-5 and TRBJ1-4; 8 bases line up with TRBD1. Germline CDR1 is MNHEY and CDR2 is SVGAGI. Losses at the gene ends were 4 bases for V and 10 bases for J; bases not matched to a gene: 14. The CDR3 is made up of 16 amino acids. The CDR3, as DNA: TGTGCCAGCAGTTCCGCTGGGGGAGGACAGGGAGGAAAACTGTTTTTT. Protein product: CASSSAGGGQGGKLFF.

This chain joins TRBV9 and TRBJ2-3, with TRBD2 identical over 8 bases. Per the germline V gene, CDR1 is SGDLS and CDR2 is YYNGEE. The CDR3 spans 17 residues. The V gene end was trimmed by 4 bases and the J gene end by 7 bases; junction bases not matched to a gene: 17. The CDR3 sequence is CASSSRGSGAPWNTQYF. The CDR3 nucleotides are TGTGCCAGCAGCTCCCGGGGTAGCGGGGCCCCGTGGAATACGCAGTATTTT. The full variable domain, rest sourced from reference TRBV9 and TRBJ2-3, is DSGVTQTPKHLITATGQRVTLRCSPRSGDLSVYWYQQSLDQGLQFLIQYYNGEERAKGNILERFSAQQFPDLHSELNLSSLELGDSALYFCASSSRGSGAPWNTQYFGPGTRLTVL.

The V call is TRBV19, the J call TRBJ1-1; TRBD1 might be the D (5 bases). CDR1 LNHDA and CDR2 SQIVND come from the germline V gene (reference sequence). V dropped 4 bases and J dropped 5 bases, with 11 bases sitting between them. This CDR3 has 13 residues. CDR3: CASSREWGTEAFF. DNA for the CDR3: TGTGCCAGTAGTAGGGAGTGGGGGACTGAAGCTTTCTTT.

For this clone: Other DNA sequences in the sample encode the same CDR3. CDR3 region: CASSEGADTQYF. CDR3 nucleotides: TGCGCCAGCAGTGAAGGGGCAGATACGCAGTATTTT. This chain joins TRBV10-1 and TRBJ2-3; D is perhaps TRBD1 (5 bases). The CDR3 spans 12 residues. From germline, CDR1 is WNHNN and CDR2 SYGVQD (reference sequence). V lost 3 bases, J lost 4 bases, and 5 bases lay in between.

The chain is built from TRBV6-5 and TRBJ1-4; 7 bases match TRBD1. CDR3 length: 13 amino acids. Trimming removed 5 bases from V and 10 bases from J; junction bases left unmatched: 7. The germline V gene has CDR1 MNHEY and CDR2 SVGAGI. CDR3 sequence reads: CASSKGARIKLFF. The DNA for the CDR3 is TGTGCCAGCAGTAAGGGGGCCCGGATAAAACTGTTTTTT.

Only one count was recorded for this clone. The V and J genes are TRBV5-1 and TRBJ2-5; 14 nucleotides line up with TRBD2. CDR3 length: 17 amino acids. Trimming at V came to 4 bases and at J to 2 bases, leaving 7 bases not matched to a gene. The germline CDR1 and CDR2 sequences are SGHRS and YFSETQ. The CDR3 DNA is TGCGCCAGCAGCCCCGGACTAGCGGGGGGCCCACAAGAGACCCAGTACTTC. It codes for CASSPGLAGGPQETQYF.

The chain couples TRBV5-1 to TRBJ2-1, with a possible D match to TRBD2 (6 bases). Germline assignment: CDR1 SGHRS and CDR2 YFSETQ. V dropped 1 base and J dropped 7 bases, with 15 bases sitting between them. The CDR3 runs 15 residues. The CDR3 protein is CASSLRSGVGNEQFF. The DNA for the CDR3 is TGCGCCAGCAGCTTGAGGTCGGGAGTGGGTAATGAGCAGTTCTTC.

Only a few counts were recorded for this clone. The genes are TRBV2 and TRBJ1-3, with D tentatively TRBD1 (6 bases). Germline loops: CDR1 SNHLY, CDR2 FYNNEI. V lost 2 bases, J lost 2 bases, and 13 bases lay in between. There are 16 residues in the CDR3. Here the CDR3 DNA reads TGTGCCAGCAGTGAAAACCTCCGGGGGCCTGGAAACACCATATATTTT. Translated, it gives CASSENLRGPGNTIYF. Full variable domain (outside the CDR3, taken from reference TRBV2 and TRBJ1-3): EPEVTQTPSHQVTQMGQEVILRCVPISNHLYFYWYRQILGQKVEFLVSFYNNEISEKSEIFDDQFSVERPDGSNFTLKIRSTKLEDSAMYFCASSENLRGPGNTIYFGEGSWLTVV.

The chain employs TRBV30 and TRBJ2-1; D unclear. The V end lost 2 bases, the J end lost 8 bases, and 7 bases lay between the germline ends. Germline CDR1 and CDR2: GTSNPN and SVGIG (reference sequence). CDR3 length: 11 amino acids. CDR3 bases: TGTGCCTGGAGTTTGGTAGATGAGCAGTTCTTC. It specifies CAWSLVDEQFF.

The chain has TRBV7-6 and TRBJ1-6; TRBD1 is a possible D gene (6 bases). Between the trimmed V and J ends, which lost 7 bases and 8 bases, there was a span of 12 bases. The germline CDR1 and CDR2 sequences are SGHVS and FNYEAQ. The CDR3 covers 13 residues. CDR3 sequence reads: CASTPGAYSPLHF. The CDR3 nucleotides are TGTGCCAGCACCCCAGGGGCCTATTCACCCCTCCACTTT.

With respect to this clone: Given a much more abundant clone one base away, this may be a read error. The rearrangement links TRBV6-1 to TRBJ2-2, with 7 bases identical to TRBD1. CDR1 is MNHNS, CDR2 SASEGT, per germline. The CDR3 contains 14 residues. With 5 bases clipped from V and 1 base from J, the junction kept 1 base outside the gene matches. The CDR3 DNA follows: TGTGCCAGCAGTCGGGACAGGAACACCGGGGAGCTGTTTTTT. Amino acid sequence: CASSRDRNTGELFF.

This rearrangement joins TRBV5-6 to TRBJ2-7, with D uncertain. The CDR3 is 13 residues long. The germline gives CDR1 SGHDT, CDR2 YYEEEE. The V and J ends lost 3 bases and 1 base respectively, with 8 bases between them. Here the CDR3 reads CASSWEGSYEQYF. CDR3 DNA sequence: TGTGCCAGCAGCTGGGAAGGATCCTACGAGCAGTACTTC.

The chain uses TRBV6-4 and TRBJ2-1, with 8 nucleotides matching TRBD2. J lost 4 bases, V lost 0 bases, and 2 bases had no gene match. The CDR3 runs to 15 residues. CDR1 MRHNA and CDR2 SNTAGT come from the germline V gene. Written as DNA, the CDR3 is TGTGCCAGCAGTGACTCAGCGGGGGAATACAATGAGCAGTTCTTC. Translation: CASSDSAGEYNEQFF.